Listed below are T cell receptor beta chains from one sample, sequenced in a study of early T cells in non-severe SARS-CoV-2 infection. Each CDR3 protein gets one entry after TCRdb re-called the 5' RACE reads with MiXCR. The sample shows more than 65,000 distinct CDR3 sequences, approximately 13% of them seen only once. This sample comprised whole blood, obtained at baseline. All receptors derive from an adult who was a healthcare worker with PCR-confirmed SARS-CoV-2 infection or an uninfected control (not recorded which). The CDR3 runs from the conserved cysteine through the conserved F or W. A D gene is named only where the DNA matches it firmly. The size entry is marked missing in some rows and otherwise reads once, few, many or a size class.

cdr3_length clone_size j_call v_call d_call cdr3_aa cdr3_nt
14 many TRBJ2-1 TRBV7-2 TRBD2 CASSLTSGVRMEFF TGTGCCAGCAGCCTAACGAGCGGGGTGCGGATGGAGTTCTTC
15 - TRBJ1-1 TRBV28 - CASSLFAVGNTEAFF TGTGCCAGCAGTTTATTCGCGGTAGGGAACACTGAAGCTTTCTTT
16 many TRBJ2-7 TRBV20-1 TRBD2 CSARGLAGGHPYEQYF TGCAGTGCTAGAGGGCTAGCGGGGGGGCACCCCTACGAGCAGTACTTC
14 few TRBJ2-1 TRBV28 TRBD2 CASVNPAGRNEQFF TGTGCCAGCGTCAATCCAGCGGGGCGGAATGAGCAGTTCTTC
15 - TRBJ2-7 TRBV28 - CASTLGGVGNYEQYF TGTGCCAGCACCCTTGGTGGGGTTGGGAACTACGAGCAGTACTTC
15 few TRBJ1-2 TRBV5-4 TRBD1 CASRHPGQRNYGYTF TGTGCCAGCAGGCACCCGGGACAGAGAAACTATGGCTACACCTTC
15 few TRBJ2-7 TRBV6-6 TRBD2 CATNRGGDGSNEQYF TGTGCCACCAATCGGGGGGGCGATGGGTCGAACGAGCAGTACTTC
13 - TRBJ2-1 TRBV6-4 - CASSTGRGNEQFF TGTGCCAGCAGCACGGGTAGGGGCAATGAGCAGTTCTTC
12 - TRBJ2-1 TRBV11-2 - CASSWGGNEQFF TGTGCCAGCAGCTGGGGTGGGAATGAGCAGTTCTTC
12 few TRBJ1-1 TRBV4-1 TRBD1 CASSQEAGGAFF TGCGCCAGCAGCCAAGAGGCAGGGGGAGCTTTCTTT
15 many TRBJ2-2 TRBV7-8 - CASSLGGQNTGELFF TGTGCCAGCAGCTTAGGGGGACAGAACACCGGGGAGCTGTTTTTT
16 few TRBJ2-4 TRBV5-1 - CASSLGRGRAKNIQYF TGCGCCAGCAGCTTGGGGCGGGGGCGAGCCAAAAACATTCAGTACTTC
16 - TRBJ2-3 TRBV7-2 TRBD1 CASSLGDRVNTDTQYF TGTGCCAGCAGCTTAGGGGACAGGGTGAACACAGATACGCAGTATTTT
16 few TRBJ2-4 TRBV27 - CASSLGGASAKNIQYF TGTGCCAGCAGTTTGGGCGGGGCTTCAGCCAAAAACATTCAGTACTTC
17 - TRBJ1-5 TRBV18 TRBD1 CASSLSRTGNSNQPQHF TGTGCCAGCTCACTATCCCGGACAGGAAATAGCAATCAGCCCCAGCATTTT
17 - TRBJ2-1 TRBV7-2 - CASSLQFQNPLSNEQFF TGTGCCAGCAGCTTACAGTTCCAGAACCCCCTATCGAATGAGCAGTTCTTC
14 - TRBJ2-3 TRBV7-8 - CASSPPDTTDTQYF TGTGCCAGCAGCCCCCCCGACACCACAGATACGCAGTATTTT
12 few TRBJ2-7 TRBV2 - CASSDGSYEQYF TGTGCCAGCAGTGACGGCTCCTACGAGCAGTACTTC
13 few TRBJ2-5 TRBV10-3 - CAISEAYRETQYF TGTGCCATCAGTGAAGCCTACCGGGAGACCCAGTACTTC
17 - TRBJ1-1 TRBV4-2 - CASSQDRQHLMNTEAFF TGTGCCAGCAGCCAAGACAGACAGCACCTCATGAACACTGAAGCTTTCTTT
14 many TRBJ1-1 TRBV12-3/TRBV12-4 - CASSLQGGGTEAFF TGTGCCAGCAGTTTACAGGGAGGCGGGACTGAAGCTTTCTTT
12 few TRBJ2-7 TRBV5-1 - CASSLEGGLQYF TGCGCCAGCAGCTTGGAGGGGGGCCTTCAGTACTTC
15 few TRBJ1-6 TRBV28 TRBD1 CASRTPGQGNSPLHF TGTGCCAGCAGGACTCCGGGACAGGGCAATTCACCCCTCCACTTT
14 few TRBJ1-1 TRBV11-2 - CASSLIGGITEAFF TGTGCCAGCAGCCTAATAGGAGGAATCACCGAAGCTTTCTTT
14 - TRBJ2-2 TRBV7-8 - CASSFLDSSEELFF TGTGCCAGCAGCTTCCTAGACTCCTCCGAGGAGCTGTTTTTT
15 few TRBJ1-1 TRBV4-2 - CASSGRGFRGTEAFF TGTGCCAGCAGCGGGAGGGGGTTTCGGGGCACTGAAGCTTTCTTT
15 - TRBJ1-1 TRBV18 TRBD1 CASSPDRVQNTEAFF TGTGCCAGCTCGCCGGACAGGGTGCAGAACACTGAAGCTTTCTTT
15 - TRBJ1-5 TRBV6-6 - CASSYKSQGSQPQHF TGTGCCAGCAGTTATAAATCACAGGGTAGTCAGCCCCAGCATTTT
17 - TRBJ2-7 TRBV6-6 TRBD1 CASSTFKLRDRAYEQYF TGTGCCAGCAGTACCTTCAAATTGAGGGACAGGGCCTACGAGCAGTACTTC
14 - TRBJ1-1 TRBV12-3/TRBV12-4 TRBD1 CASSRGGVNTEAFF TGTGCCAGCAGTAGAGGGGGCGTGAACACTGAAGCTTTCTTT
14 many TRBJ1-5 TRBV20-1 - CSARVWDGNQPQHF TGCAGTGCTCGCGTATGGGACGGCAATCAGCCCCAGCATTTT
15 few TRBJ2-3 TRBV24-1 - CATSDYQGSTDTQYF TGTGCCACCAGTGATTATCAGGGCAGCACAGATACGCAGTATTTT
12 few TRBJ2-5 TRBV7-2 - CASSLLRETQYF TGTGCCAGCAGCTTATTACGAGAGACCCAGTACTTC
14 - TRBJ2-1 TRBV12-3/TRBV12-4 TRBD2 CASSLGPAGGLEFF TGTGCCAGCAGTTTAGGTCCAGCGGGGGGGCTGGAGTTCTTC
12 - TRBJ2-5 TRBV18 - CASSPRQETQYF TGTGCCAGCTCACCCAGGCAAGAGACCCAGTACTTC
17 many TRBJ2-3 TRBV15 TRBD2 CATSPLGGDAGTDTQYF TGTGCCACCAGCCCCTTGGGGGGGGACGCGGGCACAGATACGCAGTATTTT
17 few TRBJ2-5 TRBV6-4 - CASSDSTSGPRKETQYF TGTGCCAGCAGTGACTCGACTTCAGGGCCTCGTAAAGAGACCCAGTACTTC